This is a list of T cell receptor beta chains from one sample in a study of blood T cells in healthy people across ages. In TCRdb, the 5' RACE reads were re-called with MiXCR into one record per CDR3 protein. Of 790,000 or so distinct CDR3 sequences in the sample, around 50% were seen once. Specimen: blood. These receptors all stem from a man older than 75 in good health. Both conserved end residues are part of each CDR3. D genes are given only for firm matches. Clone size appears in some rows only: once, few, many, or a class for an expanded clone.

CDR3nt,CDR3aa,j_gene,abundance,len,d_gene,v_gene
TGCAGTGCTAGTCTAGCGGAAACAACCTACGAGCAGTACTTC,CSASLAETTYEQYF,TRBJ2-7,few,14,TRBD2,TRBV20-1
TGTGCCAGCAGTTCCTGGGCTCCGGCAGATACGCAGTATTTT,CASSSWAPADTQYF,TRBJ2-3,.,14,.,TRBV12-3/TRBV12-4
TGTGCCAGCCTTCGACAGGAGATGAACACTGAAGCTTTCTTT,CASLRQEMNTEAFF,TRBJ1-1,.,14,.,TRBV2
TGTGCCAGCAGTTACTCTGGGGGATCTAGCACAGATACGCAGTATTTT,CASSYSGGSSTDTQYF,TRBJ2-3,many,16,.,TRBV6-2/TRBV6-3
TGTGCCAGCAGCCCTTCGGGGACTAGCGGGGAGACCCAGTACTTC,CASSPSGTSGETQYF,TRBJ2-5,.,15,TRBD2,TRBV7-2
TGTGCCAGCACGGAGCGGGCTAATGAAAAACTGTTTTTT,CASTERANEKLFF,TRBJ1-4,.,13,.,TRBV3-1
TGTGCCAGCAGCCCAACCAGGGGGGCGTTACGTGAGCAGTACTTC,CASSPTRGALREQYF,TRBJ2-7,many,15,.,TRBV28
TGTGCCACCAGCAGGGATCCGGGACAGGGGTGGAATGAGCAGTTCTTC,CATSRDPGQGWNEQFF,TRBJ2-1,.,16,TRBD1,TRBV15
TGTGCCAGCAGCCCCCGGACTAGCGGGGGCCCTCGAGATACGCAGTATTTT,CASSPRTSGGPRDTQYF,TRBJ2-3,.,17,TRBD2,TRBV14
TGCGCCAGCAGCCAAGCGGACCTAACCTACGAGCAGTACTTC,CASSQADLTYEQYF,TRBJ2-7,.,14,.,TRBV4-3
TGTGCCAGCAGTCCGGCTAACAGGGGGCAAAACGGGGAGCTGTTTTTT,CASSPANRGQNGELFF,TRBJ2-2,.,16,TRBD1,TRBV6-6
TGTGCCAGCAGCTTATACAGCGGGACTAGTGGAGAGACCCAGTACTTC,CASSLYSGTSGETQYF,TRBJ2-5,.,16,TRBD2,TRBV5-6
TGCGCCAGCAGCACCGGGACTAGGGGTGAGCAGTTCTTC,CASSTGTRGEQFF,TRBJ2-1,.,13,TRBD2,TRBV5-1
TGCAGTGCTAGGGGACAGGGGTTCCATGGCTACACCTTC,CSARGQGFHGYTF,TRBJ1-2,.,13,TRBD1,TRBV20-1
TGTGCCAGCAGCCAGTATGGGACTAGCGGGAGTGACCTCAATGAGCAGTTCTTC,CASSQYGTSGSDLNEQFF,TRBJ2-1,.,18,TRBD2,TRBV4-2
TGCAGCGTTGAGGAGACAGGGGCGAATGAGCAGTTCTTC,CSVEETGANEQFF,TRBJ2-1,.,13,TRBD1,TRBV29-1
TGCAGCGTTGCGGGCGGGGGTTTAGGGGCAGATACGCAGTATTTT,CSVAGGGLGADTQYF,TRBJ2-3,.,15,TRBD2,TRBV29-1
TGCAGCACCCTGGGGCTAGCGGGAGGGGATACGCAGTATTTT,CSTLGLAGGDTQYF,TRBJ2-3,.,14,TRBD2,TRBV20-1
TGTGCCAGCAGCGTCTGGGGGGCAGATACGCAGTATTTT,CASSVWGADTQYF,TRBJ2-3,few,13,.,TRBV9
TGCAGTGCTAGAAGCCACGCTAGCGGAGTCTCCTACGAGCAGTACTTC,CSARSHASGVSYEQYF,TRBJ2-7,.,16,TRBD2,TRBV20-1
TGTGCCAGCAGTGGCGGGGGATTCTCCTACGAGCAGTACTTC,CASSGGGFSYEQYF,TRBJ2-7,.,14,TRBD2,TRBV2
TGCGCCAGCAGGAGCGGGATAACCGGGGAGCTGTTTTTT,CASRSGITGELFF,TRBJ2-2,.,13,TRBD2,TRBV5-1
TGTGCCAGTAGTATAGATCAAGCGGGGCAAGAGACCCAGTACTTC,CASSIDQAGQETQYF,TRBJ2-5,many,15,TRBD2,TRBV19
TGTGCCAGCTCACCAGAAGCGGACCGCACAGATACGCAGTATTTT,CASSPEADRTDTQYF,TRBJ2-3,.,15,.,TRBV18
TGTGCCAGCAAATCATTCAGACAGGGGAATGAAAAACTGTTTTTT,CASKSFRQGNEKLFF,TRBJ1-4,.,15,TRBD1,TRBV2
TGTGCCAGCAGCCCACTCCCCACTAGCGCTTCCACAGATACGCAGTATTTT,CASSPLPTSASTDTQYF,TRBJ2-3,.,17,TRBD2,TRBV14
TGTGCCAGCAAATTAGTGAGCTCCTACAATGAGCAGTTCTTC,CASKLVSSYNEQFF,TRBJ2-1,few,14,.,TRBV2
TGTGCCAGCAGCCGAGCTATTAGCGGGAGCGGGTTCGGGGAGCAGTTCTTC,CASSRAISGSGFGEQFF,TRBJ2-1,.,17,TRBD2,TRBV7-2
TGTGCCAGCAGCCAGAAGACAGGGGATAACTATGGCTACACCTTC,CASSQKTGDNYGYTF,TRBJ1-2,few,15,TRBD1,TRBV7-2
TGTGCCAGCCACCCATCACAGGGTACAACTAATGAAAAACTGTTTTTT,CASHPSQGTTNEKLFF,TRBJ1-4,.,16,.,TRBV28
TGCGCCAGCAGCTTGGGGGTTGTGGCCCTCGGGGAAAAACTGTTTTTT,CASSLGVVALGEKLFF,TRBJ1-4,.,16,.,TRBV5-1
TGTGCCAGCAGCTCCCGACGGGGGGTCGAGCAGTACTTC,CASSSRRGVEQYF,TRBJ2-7,many,13,TRBD2,TRBV7-2
TGCAGTGCAAAGACTAGCGAGGGGGCGGGTGAGCAGTTCTTC,CSAKTSEGAGEQFF,TRBJ2-1,.,14,.,TRBV20-1
TGCGCCAGCAGCACCGGGACAGGGACCCCGGCCGAGCAGTACTTC,CASSTGTGTPAEQYF,TRBJ2-7,.,15,TRBD1,TRBV5-1
TGTGCCGGCAGCCCAACCTCGGGAGCGCGGTTGTACAATGAGCAGTTCTTC,CAGSPTSGARLYNEQFF,TRBJ2-1,.,17,.,TRBV5-6
TGTGCCAGCAGCTTAGGGTTGGGCGACCGGGGGGAGACCCAGTACTTC,CASSLGLGDRGETQYF,TRBJ2-5,many,16,.,TRBV7-2
TGTGCCAGCAAGACTAGCGGGAGAGGAACAGGTACGCAGTATTTT,CASKTSGRGTGTQYF,TRBJ2-3,.,15,TRBD2,TRBV6-2/TRBV6-3